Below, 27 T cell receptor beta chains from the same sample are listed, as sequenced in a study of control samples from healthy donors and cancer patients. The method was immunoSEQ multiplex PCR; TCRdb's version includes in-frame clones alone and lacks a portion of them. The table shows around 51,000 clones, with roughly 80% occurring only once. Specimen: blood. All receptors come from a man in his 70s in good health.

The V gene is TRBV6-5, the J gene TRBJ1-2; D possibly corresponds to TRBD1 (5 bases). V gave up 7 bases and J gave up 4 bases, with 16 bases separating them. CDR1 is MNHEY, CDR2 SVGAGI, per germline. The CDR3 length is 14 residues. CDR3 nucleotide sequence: TGTGCCAGCATAAGACCCGGGACCACCTATGGCTACACCTTC. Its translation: CASIRPGTTYGYTF.

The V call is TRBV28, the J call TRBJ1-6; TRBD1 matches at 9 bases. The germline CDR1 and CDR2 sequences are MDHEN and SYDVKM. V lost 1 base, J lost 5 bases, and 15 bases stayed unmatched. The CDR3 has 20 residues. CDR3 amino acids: CASSLYLTGGESAHNSPLHF. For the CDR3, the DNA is TGTGCCAGCAGTTTATATTTGACAGGGGGAGAGTCGGCCCATAATTCACCCCTCCACTTT.

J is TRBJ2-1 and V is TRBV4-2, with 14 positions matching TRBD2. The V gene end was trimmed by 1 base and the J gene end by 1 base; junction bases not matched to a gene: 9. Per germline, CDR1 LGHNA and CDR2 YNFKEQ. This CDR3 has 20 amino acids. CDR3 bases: TGTGCCAGCAGCCAAGTTCGACTAGCGGGAGGGCCTGATTCCTACAATGAGCAGTTCTTC. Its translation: CASSQVRLAGGPDSYNEQFF.

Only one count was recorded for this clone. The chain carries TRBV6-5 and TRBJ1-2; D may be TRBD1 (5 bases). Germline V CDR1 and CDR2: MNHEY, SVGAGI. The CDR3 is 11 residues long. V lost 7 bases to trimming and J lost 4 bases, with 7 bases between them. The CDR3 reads CASTGGYGYTF. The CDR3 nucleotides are TGTGCCAGCACCGGGGGCTATGGCTACACCTTC.

The CDR3 spells CAWSALNRDSFMNTIYF. As DNA, the CDR3 is TGTGCCTGGAGTGCGTTAAATCGGGACAGTTTTATGAACACCATATATTTT. This rearrangement joins TRBV30 to TRBJ1-3; 7 nucleotides line up with TRBD1. Per the germline V gene, CDR1 is GTSNPN and CDR2 is SVGIG (reference sequence). V dropped 1 base and J dropped 7; count of bases not matched to a gene: 16. The CDR3 covers 17 residues.

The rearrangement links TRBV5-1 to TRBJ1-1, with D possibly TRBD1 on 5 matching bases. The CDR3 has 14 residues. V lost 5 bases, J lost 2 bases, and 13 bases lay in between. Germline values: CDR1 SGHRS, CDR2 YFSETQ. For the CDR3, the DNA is TGCGCCAGCAGTTTCACCGGGGCCAACACTGAAGCTTTCTTT. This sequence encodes CASSFTGANTEAFF.

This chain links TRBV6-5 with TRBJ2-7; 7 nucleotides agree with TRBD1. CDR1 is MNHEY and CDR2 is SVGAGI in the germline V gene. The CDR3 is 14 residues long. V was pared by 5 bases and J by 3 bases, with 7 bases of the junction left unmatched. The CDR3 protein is CASSNGQERYEQYF. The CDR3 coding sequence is TGTGCCAGCAGTAACGGACAGGAGCGCTACGAGCAGTACTTC.

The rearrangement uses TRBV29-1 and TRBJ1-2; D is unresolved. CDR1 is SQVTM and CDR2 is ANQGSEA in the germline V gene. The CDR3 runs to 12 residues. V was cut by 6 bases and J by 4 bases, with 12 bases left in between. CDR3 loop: CSVAGRSYGYTF. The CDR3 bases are TGCAGCGTGGCCGGACGGAGCTATGGCTACACCTTC.

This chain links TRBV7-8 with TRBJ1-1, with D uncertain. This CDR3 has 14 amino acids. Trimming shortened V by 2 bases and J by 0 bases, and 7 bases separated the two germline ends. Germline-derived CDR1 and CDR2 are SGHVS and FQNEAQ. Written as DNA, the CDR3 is TGTGCCAGCAGCTTACAGACGGTGAACACTGAAGCTTTCTTT. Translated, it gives CASSLQTVNTEAFF.

CDR3 DNA: TGCGCCAGCAGCTTCGATCGGGCGTACTATGGCTACACCTTC. Its translation: CASSFDRAYYGYTF. The gene calls are TRBV5-1 and TRBJ1-2; D not resolved. The germline gives CDR1 SGHRS, CDR2 YFSETQ. V lost 2 bases, J lost 3 bases, and 11 bases lay in between. The CDR3 has 14 amino acids.

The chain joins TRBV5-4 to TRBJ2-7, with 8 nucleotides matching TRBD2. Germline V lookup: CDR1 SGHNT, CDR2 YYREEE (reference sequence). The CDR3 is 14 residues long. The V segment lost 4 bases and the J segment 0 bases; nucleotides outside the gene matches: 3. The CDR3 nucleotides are TGTGCCAGCAGCCGAGGGACTAGCTCCTACGAGCAGTACTTC. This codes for CASSRGTSSYEQYF.

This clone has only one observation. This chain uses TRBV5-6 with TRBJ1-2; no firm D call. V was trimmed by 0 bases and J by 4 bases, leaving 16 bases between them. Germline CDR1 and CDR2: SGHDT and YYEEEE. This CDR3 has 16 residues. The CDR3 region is CASSLAGLKVVYGYTF. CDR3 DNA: TGTGCCAGCAGCTTGGCCGGCCTAAAAGTAGTCTATGGCTACACCTTC.

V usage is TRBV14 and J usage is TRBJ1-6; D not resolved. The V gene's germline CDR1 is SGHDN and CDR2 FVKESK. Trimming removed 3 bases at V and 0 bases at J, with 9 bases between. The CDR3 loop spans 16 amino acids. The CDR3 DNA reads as TGTGCCAGCAGCCAGCGGTCCGGCTCCTATAATTCACCCCTCCACTTT. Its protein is CASSQRSGSYNSPLHF.

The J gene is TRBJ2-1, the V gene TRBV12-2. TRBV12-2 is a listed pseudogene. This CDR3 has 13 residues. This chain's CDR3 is CALGLAPYNEQFF. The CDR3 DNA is TGTGCCTTAGGCCTCGCTCCCTACAATGAGCAGTTCTTC.

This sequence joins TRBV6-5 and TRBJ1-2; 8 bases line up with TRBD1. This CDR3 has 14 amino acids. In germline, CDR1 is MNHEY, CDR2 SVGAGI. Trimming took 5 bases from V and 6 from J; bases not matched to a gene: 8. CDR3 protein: CASSTLTGANGYTF. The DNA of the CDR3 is TGTGCCAGCAGTACCTTGACAGGGGCGAATGGCTACACCTTC.

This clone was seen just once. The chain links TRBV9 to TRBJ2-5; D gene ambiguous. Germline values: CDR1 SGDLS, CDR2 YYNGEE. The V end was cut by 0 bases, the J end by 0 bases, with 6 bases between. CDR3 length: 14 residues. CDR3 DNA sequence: TGTGCCAGCAGCGTAGCCAGCAACCAAGAGACCCAGTACTTC. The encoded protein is CASSVASNQETQYF.

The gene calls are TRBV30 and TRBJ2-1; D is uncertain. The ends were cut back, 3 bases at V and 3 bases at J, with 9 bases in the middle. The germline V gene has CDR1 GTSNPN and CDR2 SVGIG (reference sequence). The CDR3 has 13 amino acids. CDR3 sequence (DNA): TGTGCCTGGAGGGGAAACCTCTACAATGAGCAGTTCTTC. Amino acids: CAWRGNLYNEQFF.

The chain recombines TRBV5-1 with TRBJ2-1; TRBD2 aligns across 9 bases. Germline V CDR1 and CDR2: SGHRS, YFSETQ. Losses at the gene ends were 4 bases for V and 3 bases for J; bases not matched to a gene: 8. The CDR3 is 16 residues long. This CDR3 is CASSQNSGSLYNEQFF. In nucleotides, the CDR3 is TGCGCCAGCAGCCAGAATAGCGGGAGTCTCTACAATGAGCAGTTCTTC.

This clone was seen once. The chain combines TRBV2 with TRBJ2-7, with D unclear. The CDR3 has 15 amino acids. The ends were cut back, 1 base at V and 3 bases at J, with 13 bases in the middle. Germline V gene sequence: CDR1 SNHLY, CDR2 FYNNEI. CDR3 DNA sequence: TGTGCCAGCAGTGAAGAAATGTTGGGTTTCTACGAGCAGTACTTC. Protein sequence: CASSEEMLGFYEQYF.

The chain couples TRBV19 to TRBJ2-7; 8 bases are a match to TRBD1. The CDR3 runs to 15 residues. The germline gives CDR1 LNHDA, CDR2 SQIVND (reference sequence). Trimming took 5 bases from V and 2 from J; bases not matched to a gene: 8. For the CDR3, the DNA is TGTGCCAGTAGTTACCCCGCGGGACAGGCCTACGAGCAGTACTTC. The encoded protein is CASSYPAGQAYEQYF. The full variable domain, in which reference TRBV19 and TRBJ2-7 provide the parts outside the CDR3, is DGGITQSPKYLFRKEGQNVTLSCEQNLNHDAMYWYRQDPGQGLRLIYYSQIVNDFQKGDIAEGYSVSREKKESFPLTVTSAQKNPTAFYLCASSYPAGQAYEQYFGPGTRLTVT.

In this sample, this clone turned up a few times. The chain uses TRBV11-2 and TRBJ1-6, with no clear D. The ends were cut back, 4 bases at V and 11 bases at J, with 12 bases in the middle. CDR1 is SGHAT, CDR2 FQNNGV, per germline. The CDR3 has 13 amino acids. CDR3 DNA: TGTGCCAGCAGCTCCCTGTCTCAGGCACCCCTCCACTTT. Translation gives CASSSLSQAPLHF.

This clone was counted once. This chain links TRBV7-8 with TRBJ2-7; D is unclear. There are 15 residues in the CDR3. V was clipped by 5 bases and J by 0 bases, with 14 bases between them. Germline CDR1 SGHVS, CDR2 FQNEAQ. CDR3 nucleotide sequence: TGTGCCAGCAGCCCAGGAGCAGGAAGCTCCTACGAGCAGTACTTC. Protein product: CASSPGAGSSYEQYF.

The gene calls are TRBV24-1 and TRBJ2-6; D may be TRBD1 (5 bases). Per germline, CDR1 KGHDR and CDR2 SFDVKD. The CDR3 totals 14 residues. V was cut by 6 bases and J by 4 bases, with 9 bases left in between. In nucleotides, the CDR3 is TGTGCCACCAGTCCCCCAGGGGGGGCCAACGTCCTGACTTTC. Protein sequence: CATSPPGGANVLTF.

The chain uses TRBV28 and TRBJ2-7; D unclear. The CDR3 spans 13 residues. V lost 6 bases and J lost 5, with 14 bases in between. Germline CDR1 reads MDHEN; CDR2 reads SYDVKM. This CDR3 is CASRLPLAHEQYF. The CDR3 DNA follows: TGTGCCAGCAGGCTCCCTTTGGCCCACGAGCAGTACTTC.

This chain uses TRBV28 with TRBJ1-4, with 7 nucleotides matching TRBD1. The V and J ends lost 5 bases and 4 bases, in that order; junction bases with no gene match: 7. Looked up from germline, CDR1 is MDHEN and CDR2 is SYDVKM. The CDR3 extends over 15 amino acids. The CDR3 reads CASSGRGRGNEKLFF. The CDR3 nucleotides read TGTGCCAGCAGTGGAAGGGGGCGGGGTAATGAAAAACTGTTTTTT. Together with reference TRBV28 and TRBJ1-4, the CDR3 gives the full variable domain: DVKVTQSSRYLVKRTGEKVFLECVQDMDHENMFWYRQDPGLGLRLIYFSYDVKMKEKGDIPEGYSVSREKKERFSLILESASTNQTSMYLCASSGRGRGNEKLFFGSGTQLSVL.

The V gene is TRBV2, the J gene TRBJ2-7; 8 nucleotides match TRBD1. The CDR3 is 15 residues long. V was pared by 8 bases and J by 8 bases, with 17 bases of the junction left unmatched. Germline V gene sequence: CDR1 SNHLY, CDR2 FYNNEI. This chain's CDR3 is CASSRPRTGLHKQYF. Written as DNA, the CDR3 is TGTGCCAGCTCTCGGCCTCGGACAGGGCTCCATAAGCAGTACTTC.

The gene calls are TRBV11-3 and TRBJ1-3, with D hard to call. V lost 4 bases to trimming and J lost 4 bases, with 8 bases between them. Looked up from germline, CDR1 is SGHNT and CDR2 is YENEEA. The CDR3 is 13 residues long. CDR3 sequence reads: CASSSDFGNTIYF. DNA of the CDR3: TGTGCCAGCAGCTCTGACTTCGGAAACACCATATATTTT.